This TCR beta chain was sequenced for a study of graft-versus-host responses after intestinal transplantation. About the study: As for transplant type, recipients had multivisceral, liver-intestinal, or isolated intestinal grafts. Recipients across the board were started on anti-thymocyte globulin induction, then kept on tacrolimus and steroids for approximately three years. Study-wide points: Some GvH clones appeared in ileal mucosa or blood before recipient bone marrow. Early post-transplant HvG declines showed an association with peak circulating GvH clone levels.

About this clone: Its antigen remains unidentified.

The protocol was immunoSEQ multiplex PCR, while the TCRdb copy is restricted to in-frame clones and leaves out a portion. Of 60,000 to 80,000 clones listed, roughly 91% were seen once; the top ten hold 1.3%. The CDR3 has 12 amino acids. Trimming cost V 9 bases and J 9 bases, with 12 bases left between them. The germline V gene encodes CDR1 LNHDA and CDR2 SQIVND (reference sequence). Source: unstimulated CD8+ T cells sorted from spleen or lymph node cells, taken before intestinal transplant. The sequence derives from a human donor who received an intestinal transplant. This chain links TRBV19 with TRBJ1-6; D might be TRBD1 (6 bases). The CDR3, as DNA: TGTGCCAGCACTTTGGGGGCTTCACCCCTCCACTTT. Its protein product is CASTLGASPLHF.